One and the same sample provided the 10 T cell receptor beta chains below, sequenced in a study of T cells in Graves' hyperthyroidism and ophthalmopathy. There were TCR beta CDR3 regions amplified from RNA transcripts. First-round RT-PCR of the TCR CDR3 relied on the HTBI primer set. A single record per CDR3 protein comes from TCRdb applying MiXCR to the multiplex PCR reads. The table shows approximately 620,000 distinct CDR3 sequences, with about 14% occurring only once. Material: blood. These receptors all stem from a woman aged 30 to 39 with Graves' hyperthyroidism that later progressed to Graves' ophthalmopathy.

The V gene is TRBV19, the J gene TRBJ2-1, with 9 bases matching TRBD2. Germline V gene sequence: CDR1 LNHDA, CDR2 SQIVND (reference sequence). J was trimmed by 9 bases and V by 6 bases; bases with no gene match: 15. The CDR3 consists of 16 residues. CDR3 amino acids: CASRLAGGRAIVEQFF. Here the CDR3 DNA reads TGTGCCAGTAGATTGGCTGGCGGGAGGGCTATCGTTGAGCAGTTCTTC. Combining the CDR3 with reference TRBV19 and TRBJ2-1 gives the whole variable domain DGGITQSPKYLFRKEGQNVTLSCEQNLNHDAMYWYRQDPGQGLRLIYYSQIVNDFQKGDIAEGYSVSREKKESFPLTVTSAQKNPTAFYLCASRLAGGRAIVEQFFGPGTRLTVL.

Concerning this clonotype: This CDR3 is missing its conserved last phenylalanine or tryptophan, likely due to a read error. V and J are TRBV30 and TRBJ1-6; D gene ambiguous. With 4 bases removed from V and 4 bases from J, the gap between germline ends came to 14 bases. Germline CDR1 and CDR2: GTSNPN and SVGIG (reference sequence). This CDR3 contains 15 residues. CDR3 sequence (DNA): TGTGCCTGGACCCTGCCAGGACCATATAATTCACCCCTCCACCTT. It encodes CAWTLPGPYNSPLHL.

This clonotype appeared a few times. J is TRBJ2-7 and V is TRBV19, with 9 bases aligning to TRBD2. The CDR3 loop spans 13 amino acids. The germline gives CDR1 LNHDA, CDR2 SQIVND (reference sequence). J was trimmed by 6 bases and V by 6 bases; bases with no gene match: 6. CDR3 residues: CASRGLAGIEQYF. The CDR3 DNA reads TGTGCCAGTAGAGGGCTAGCGGGAATCGAGCAGTACTTC.

The V and J genes are TRBV30 and TRBJ2-3; the D gene could be TRBD1 or TRBD2 (5 bases each). Germline assignment: CDR1 GTSNPN and CDR2 SVGIG (reference sequence). This CDR3 has 13 residues. V was pared by 4 bases and J by 7 bases, with 15 bases between. CDR3 DNA sequence: TGTGCCTGGACTCCCGGGACCTCCTATACGCAGTATTTT. This codes for CAWTPGTSYTQYF. Drawing the rest from reference TRBV30 and TRBJ2-3, the complete variable domain is SQTIHQWPATLVQPVGSPLSLECTVEGTSNPNLYWYRQAAGRGLQLLFYSVGIGQISSEVPQNLSASRPQDRQFILSSKKLLLSDSGFYLCAWTPGTSYTQYFGPGTRLTVL.

About this clonotype itself: A much larger clone differs from this one at a single base, so this may be a read error. Because it lacks the conserved phenylalanine or tryptophan at the end, this CDR3 is likely a read error. V is TRBV11-2 and J is TRBJ2-4, with D unclear. The germline V gene encodes CDR1 SGHAT and CDR2 FQNNGV. V lost 4 bases and J lost 0, with 7 bases in between. The CDR3 runs to 14 residues. Here the CDR3 reads CASSSPIAKNIQYY. As DNA, the CDR3 is TGTGCCAGCAGCTCACCAATAGCCAAAAACATTCAGTACTAC.

This clonotype was seen many times. The V and J genes are TRBV6-5 and TRBJ2-2; D call uncertain. Germline V gene sequence: CDR1 MNHEY, CDR2 SVGAGI. The CDR3 covers 15 residues. V lost 0 bases and J lost 1, with 6 bases in between. CDR3 in amino acids: CASSYSTVNTGELFF. CDR3 sequence (DNA): TGTGCCAGCAGTTACTCGACCGTGAACACCGGGGAGCTGTTTTTT.

The genes are TRBV11-3 and TRBJ2-7; either TRBD1 or TRBD2 may supply D (7 bases each). Germline V gene sequence: CDR1 SGHNT, CDR2 YENEEA. Trimming took off 4 bases at V and 6 bases at J, with 13 bases between the two ends. This CDR3 comprises 13 residues. CDR3 bases: TGTGCCAGCAGCTCAGGGGGGGGTTTCGAGCAGTACTTC. Translated: CASSSGGGFEQYF.

This clonotype was counted ten times or more. The CDR3 sequence is CASSYRETTNEKLFF. CDR3 in DNA: TGTGCCAGCAGTTACCGCGAGACAACTAATGAAAAACTGTTTTTT. J is TRBJ1-4 and V is TRBV6-2 or TRBV6-3; D is undetermined. With 2 bases removed from V and 0 bases from J, the gap between germline ends came to 7 bases. In germline, CDR1 is MNHEY, CDR2 SVGEGT. The CDR3 is 15 residues long.

In its sample, this clonotype was seen many times. The rearrangement uses TRBV2 and TRBJ1-2, with D uncertain. Per germline, CDR1 SNHLY and CDR2 FYNNEI. Trimming removed 4 bases at V and 3 bases at J, with 15 bases between. CDR3 length: 15 amino acids. CDR3 in amino acids: CASSGIRGEDYGYTF. The CDR3 nucleotides read TGTGCCAGCAGTGGAATCCGGGGAGAAGACTATGGCTACACCTTC.

This clonotype was recorded a few times. The rearrangement uses TRBV6-1 and TRBJ1-5, with D perhaps TRBD1 (5 bases). With 5 bases removed from V and 1 base from J, the gap between germline ends came to 15 bases. CDR1 and CDR2 (germline): MNHNS, SASEGT. This CDR3 region has 16 residues. This chain's CDR3 is CASSSGGVHSNQPQHF. The CDR3 coding sequence is TGTGCCAGCAGTAGCGGGGGGGTACACAGCAATCAGCCCCAGCATTTT.